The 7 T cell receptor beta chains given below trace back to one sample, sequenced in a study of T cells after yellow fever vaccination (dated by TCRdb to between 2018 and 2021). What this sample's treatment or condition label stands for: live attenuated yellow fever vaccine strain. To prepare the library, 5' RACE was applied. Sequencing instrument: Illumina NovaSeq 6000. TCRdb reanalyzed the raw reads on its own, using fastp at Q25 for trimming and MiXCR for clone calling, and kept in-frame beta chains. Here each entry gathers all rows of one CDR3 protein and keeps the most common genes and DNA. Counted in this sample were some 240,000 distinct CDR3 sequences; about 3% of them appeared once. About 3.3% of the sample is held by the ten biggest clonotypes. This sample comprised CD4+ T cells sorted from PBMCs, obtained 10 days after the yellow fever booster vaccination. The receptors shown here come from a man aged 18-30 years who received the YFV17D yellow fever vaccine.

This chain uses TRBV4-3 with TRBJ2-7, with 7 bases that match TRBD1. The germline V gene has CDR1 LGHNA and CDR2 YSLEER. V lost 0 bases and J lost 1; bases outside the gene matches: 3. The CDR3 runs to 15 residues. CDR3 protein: CASSQDGDSSYEQYF. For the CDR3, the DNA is TGCGCCAGCAGCCAAGATGGGGACAGTTCCTACGAGCAGTACTTC.

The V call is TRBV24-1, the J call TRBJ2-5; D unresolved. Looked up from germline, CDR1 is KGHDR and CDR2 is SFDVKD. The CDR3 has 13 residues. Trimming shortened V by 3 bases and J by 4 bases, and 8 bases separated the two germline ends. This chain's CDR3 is CATSDGPRETQYF. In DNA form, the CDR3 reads TGTGCCACCAGTGATGGACCACGAGAGACCCAGTACTTC.

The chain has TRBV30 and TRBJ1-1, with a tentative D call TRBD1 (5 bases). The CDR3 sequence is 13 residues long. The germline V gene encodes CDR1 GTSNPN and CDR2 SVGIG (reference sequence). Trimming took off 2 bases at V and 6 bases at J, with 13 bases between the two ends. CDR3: CAWSKGLEAEAFF. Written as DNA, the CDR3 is TGTGCCTGGAGTAAGGGGTTGGAGGCTGAAGCTTTCTTT.

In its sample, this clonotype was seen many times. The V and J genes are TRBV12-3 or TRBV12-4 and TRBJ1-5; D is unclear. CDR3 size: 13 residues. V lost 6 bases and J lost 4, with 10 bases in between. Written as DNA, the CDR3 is TGTGCCAGCAGCCGCCAAAGGAATCAGCCCCAGCATTTT. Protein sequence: CASSRQRNQPQHF.

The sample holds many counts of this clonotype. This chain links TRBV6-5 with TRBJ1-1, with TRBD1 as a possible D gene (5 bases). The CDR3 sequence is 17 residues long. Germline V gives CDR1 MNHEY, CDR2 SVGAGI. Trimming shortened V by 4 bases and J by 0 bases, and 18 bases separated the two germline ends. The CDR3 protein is CASSFDRRLTLNTEAFF. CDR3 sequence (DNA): TGTGCCAGCAGTTTCGACAGAAGACTTACCTTGAACACTGAAGCTTTCTTT.

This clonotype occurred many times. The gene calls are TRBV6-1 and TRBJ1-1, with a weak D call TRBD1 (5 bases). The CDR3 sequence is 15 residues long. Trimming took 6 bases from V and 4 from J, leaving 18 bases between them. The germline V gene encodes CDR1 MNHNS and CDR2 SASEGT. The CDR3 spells CASRSGANEGTEAFF. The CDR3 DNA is TGTGCCAGCAGATCCGGGGCGAATGAGGGCACTGAAGCTTTCTTT.

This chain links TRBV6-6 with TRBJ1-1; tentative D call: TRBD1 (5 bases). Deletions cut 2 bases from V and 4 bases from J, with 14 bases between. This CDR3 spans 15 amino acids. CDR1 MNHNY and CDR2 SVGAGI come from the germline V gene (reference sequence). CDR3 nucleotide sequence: TGTGCCAGCAGTTACGGGGGGGTTGTCGGCACTGAAGCTTTCTTT. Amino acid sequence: CASSYGGVVGTEAFF.